The 23 T cell receptor beta chains in this list originate from one sample, sequenced in a study of T cells after somatic rescue of genetic block. TCRdb keeps only in-frame clones here, not all; method: immunoSEQ multiplex PCR. The sample lists approximately 10,000 clones, about two thirds occurring once. The specimen was peripheral blood mononuclear cells (PBMCs). The receptors stem from a boy between 10 and 17 years old.

This chain uses TRBV11-3 with TRBJ2-7, with D tentatively TRBD2 (5 bases). Germline CDR1 is SGHNT and CDR2 is YENEEA. This CDR3 region has 16 residues. Trimming took 2 bases from V and 4 from J, leaving 18 bases between them. The CDR3 DNA follows: TGTGCCAGCAGCTTACCCTTACTAGTTCGGGGATACGAGCAGTACTTC. Residues: CASSLPLLVRGYEQYF.

This clone is labeled as medium-sized. The gene calls are TRBV7-9 and TRBJ1-5; a possible D gene is TRBD1 (6 bases). Germline CDR1 SEHNR, CDR2 FQNEAQ (reference sequence). The CDR3 runs 17 residues. The V end lost 3 bases, the J end lost 0 bases, and 15 bases lay between the germline ends. The CDR3, as DNA: TGTGCCAGCAGCTTCTCCCCGGACAGTTATAGCAATCAGCCCCAGCATTTT. Protein sequence: CASSFSPDSYSNQPQHF.

V gene TRBV6-5 combines with J gene TRBJ1-5, with a tentative D call TRBD1 (5 bases). From germline, CDR1 is MNHEY and CDR2 SVGAGI. The CDR3 contains 14 residues. V was trimmed by 6 bases and J by 2 bases, leaving 11 bases between them. The CDR3 loop is CASRTGGRNQPQHF. CDR3 nucleotide sequence: TGTGCCAGCAGAACCGGGGGACGCAATCAGCCCCAGCATTTT.

The genes are TRBV6-6 and TRBJ1-5; no reliable D call. The CDR3 covers 15 residues. Per the germline V gene, CDR1 is MNHNY and CDR2 is SVGAGI (reference sequence). V was clipped by 1 base and J by 6 bases, with 13 bases between them. This CDR3 reads CASSYFVREAQPQHF. The DNA of the CDR3 is TGTGCCAGCAGTTACTTCGTAAGGGAGGCTCAGCCCCAGCATTTT.

This clone is labeled large. This chain uses TRBV19 with TRBJ1-2, with TRBD1 as a possible D gene (5 bases). CDR1 and CDR2 from the germline V gene are LNHDA and SQIVND (reference sequence). With 4 bases removed from V and 7 bases from J, the gap between germline ends came to 13 bases. CDR3 length: 13 residues. The CDR3 spells CASSTDIWFGYTF. The CDR3 nucleotides read TGTGCCAGTAGTACGGACATTTGGTTTGGCTACACCTTC. Drawing the rest from reference TRBV19 and TRBJ1-2, the complete variable domain is DGGITQSPKYLFRKEGQNVTLSCEQNLNHDAMYWYRQDPGQGLRLIYYSQIVNDFQKGDIAEGYSVSREKKESFPLTVTSAQKNPTAFYLCASSTDIWFGYTFGSGTRLTVV.

This chain joins TRBV5-1 and TRBJ2-6; D remains unclear. The CDR3 spans 14 residues. Germline-derived CDR1 and CDR2 are SGHRS and YFSETQ. V was pared by 6 bases and J by 0 bases, with 7 bases between. CDR3 residues: CASKSSSGANVLTF. The CDR3 DNA sequence: TGCGCCAGCAAGTCGAGCTCTGGGGCCAACGTCCTGACTTTC.

The J gene is TRBJ1-2, the V gene TRBV6-6; D gene uncertain. The length of the CDR3 is 15 residues. Trimming removed 7 bases at V and 4 bases at J, with 19 bases between. In germline, CDR1 is MNHNY, CDR2 SVGAGI (reference sequence). The CDR3 sequence: CASNGLGPRGYGYTF. CDR3 DNA sequence: TGTGCCAGCAACGGTCTTGGACCCCGAGGCTATGGCTACACCTTC.

This chain joins TRBV18 and TRBJ2-7, with TRBD2 matching over 14 bases. Losses at the gene ends were 3 bases for V and 7 bases for J; bases not matched to a gene: 11. Per germline, CDR1 KGHSH and CDR2 LQKENI. The CDR3 consists of 17 residues. The CDR3 protein is CASSPPGLAGAPGEQYF. CDR3 sequence (DNA): TGTGCCAGCTCACCTCCGGGACTAGCGGGGGCCCCTGGGGAGCAGTACTTC.

The chain combines TRBV7-8 with TRBJ1-1; 7 bases are a match to TRBD1. The CDR3 extends over 15 amino acids. The junction had 6 bases not matched to a gene; V was cut back by 1 base and J by 4 bases. The germline CDR1 and CDR2 sequences are SGHVS and FQNEAQ. CDR3 loop: CASSLVQGGGTEAFF. The DNA of the CDR3 is TGTGCCAGCAGCTTAGTCCAGGGGGGCGGCACTGAAGCTTTCTTT.

This sequence joins TRBV19 and TRBJ1-2; D is uncertain. This CDR3 is built from 13 residues. V dropped 7 bases and J dropped 7 bases, with 16 bases sitting between them. The germline CDR1 and CDR2 sequences are LNHDA and SQIVND (reference sequence). DNA of the CDR3: TGTGCCAGTACCGAGATTTACTCGGGTGGCTACACCTTC. Amino acid sequence: CASTEIYSGGYTF.

The genes are TRBV5-1 and TRBJ2-5; TRBD2 aligns across 9 bases. Germline-derived CDR1 and CDR2 are SGHRS and YFSETQ. There are 14 residues in the CDR3. The junction had 4 bases not matched to a gene; V was cut back by 2 bases and J by 5 bases. As DNA, the CDR3 is TGCGCCAGCAGCTTAGCTAGCGGGATGGAGACCCAGTACTTC. Residues: CASSLASGMETQYF.

The rearrangement uses TRBV28 and TRBJ1-3; TRBD1 agrees at 7 bases. Germline V CDR1 and CDR2: MDHEN, SYDVKM. Losses at the gene ends were 0 bases for V and 4 bases for J; bases not matched to a gene: 9. The CDR3 is 17 residues long. The CDR3 DNA sequence: TGTGCCAGCAGTTTATGGGATACAGGGGTTTCGGGAAACACCATATATTTT. This codes for CASSLWDTGVSGNTIYF.

The CDR3 here is CASSLGGGETQYF. In DNA, the CDR3 is TGCGCCAGCAGCCTCGGCGGGGGAGAGACCCAGTACTTC. This chain joins TRBV5-1 and TRBJ2-5; 7 bases are a match to TRBD2. Germline V gene lookup returns CDR1 SGHRS and CDR2 YFSETQ. Trimming at V came to 4 bases and at J to 4 bases, leaving 4 bases not matched to a gene. The CDR3 loop spans 13 amino acids.

The chain links TRBV28 to TRBJ2-3; weak D call: TRBD1 (6 bases). There are 15 residues in the CDR3. Per the germline V gene, CDR1 is MDHEN and CDR2 is SYDVKM. Trimming stripped 7 bases from V and 2 bases from J, with 16 bases between. The DNA for the CDR3 is TGTGCCAGCACCCTGGGGGCGGCCGACACAGATACGCAGTATTTT. Translated: CASTLGAADTDTQYF.

The chain couples TRBV6-1 to TRBJ2-7; tentative D call: TRBD1 (5 bases). V was pared by 7 bases and J by 5 bases, with 15 bases between. The germline CDR1 and CDR2 sequences are MNHNS and SASEGT. The CDR3 consists of 13 residues. The CDR3 region is CASTLERGHEQYF. The CDR3 DNA follows: TGTGCCAGCACCCTCGAAAGGGGCCACGAGCAGTACTTC.

J is TRBJ2-7 and V is TRBV18, with a tentative D call TRBD1 (6 bases). Looked up from germline, CDR1 is KGHSH and CDR2 is LQKENI. Deletions cut 2 bases from V and 2 bases from J, with 10 bases between. The CDR3 extends over 14 amino acids. The DNA of the CDR3 is TGTGCCAGCTCACCAATAAAGGGGGCCTACGAGCAGTACTTC. Translating gives CASSPIKGAYEQYF.

V and J are TRBV7-9 and TRBJ1-2, with 9 bases fitting TRBD1. There are 17 residues in the CDR3. Germline loops: CDR1 SEHNR, CDR2 FQNEAQ (reference sequence). V shed 7 bases, J shed 0 bases, and the junction held 12 bases outside the gene matches. The CDR3 nucleotides read TGTGCCAGCAACCCGCGGGACAGGGCTTCCCCTAACTATGGCTACACCTTC. This translates into CASNPRDRASPNYGYTF.

The chain employs TRBV10-3 and TRBJ2-1, with a tentative D call TRBD1 (5 bases). The CDR3 extends over 14 amino acids. Trimming left V 8 bases short and J 6 bases short, with 17 bases between. Per the germline V gene, CDR1 is ENHRY and CDR2 is SYGVKD. The CDR3 is CAIRRFQGFNEQFF. The DNA for the CDR3 is TGTGCCATCCGTAGATTTCAGGGCTTCAATGAGCAGTTCTTC.

V gene TRBV29-1 combines with J gene TRBJ2-7, with TRBD1 identical over 8 bases. Trimming took 2 bases from V and 6 from J; bases not matched to a gene: 12. CDR3 length: 15 amino acids. Germline V gene data show CDR1 as SQVTM and CDR2 as ANQGSEA. For the CDR3, the DNA is TGCAGCGTTGAATCAAGAGGCCAGGGGGCGCGCGAGCAGTACTTC. Translating it yields CSVESRGQGAREQYF.

This chain links TRBV28 with TRBJ2-7; 11 bases are shared with TRBD2. This CDR3 region has 14 residues. V gave up 7 bases and J gave up 2 bases; unmatched junction bases: 4. The germline V gene encodes CDR1 MDHEN and CDR2 SYDVKM. The CDR3 protein is CASNVAGGPYEQYF. CDR3 nucleotides: TGTGCCAGCAACGTAGCGGGAGGGCCCTACGAGCAGTACTTC. The whole variable domain, remainder taken from reference TRBV28 and TRBJ2-7, is DVKVTQSSRYLVKRTGEKVFLECVQDMDHENMFWYRQDPGLGLRLIYFSYDVKMKEKGDIPEGYSVSREKKERFSLILESASTNQTSMYLCASNVAGGPYEQYFGPGTRLTVT.

V usage is TRBV25-1 and J usage is TRBJ1-5, with D hard to call. This CDR3 is built from 14 residues. Germline V CDR1 and CDR2: MGHDK, SYGVNS. Trimming stripped 2 bases from V and 0 bases from J, with 5 bases between. The CDR3 loop is CASSEGLSNQPQHF. The DNA for the CDR3 is TGTGCCAGCAGTGAAGGCCTTAGCAATCAGCCCCAGCATTTT. Full variable domain (rest looked up from reference TRBV25-1 and TRBJ1-5): EADIYQTPRYLVIGTGKKITLECSQTMGHDKMYWYQQDPGMELHLIHYSYGVNSTEKGDLSSESTVSRIRTEHFPLTLESARPSHTSQYLCASSEGLSNQPQHFGDGTRLSIL.

Only one count was recorded for this clone. The genes are TRBV11-3 and TRBJ2-1; no reliable D call. This CDR3 is built from 14 residues. Trimming took 5 bases from V and 6 from J, leaving 14 bases between them. Germline CDR1 and CDR2: SGHNT and YENEEA. The CDR3 protein is CASSPDPFRNEQFF. The DNA of the CDR3 is TGTGCCAGCAGCCCTGACCCGTTTCGCAATGAGCAGTTCTTC.

A few counts support this clone. The rearrangement joins TRBV10-3 to TRBJ2-1; 7 bases align to TRBD2. Germline CDR1 is ENHRY and CDR2 is SYGVKD. J lost 4 bases, V lost 2 bases, and 2 bases had no gene match. This CDR3 is built from 14 residues. CDR3 in DNA: TGTGCCATCAGTGAGCGGGGGGTTTACAATGAGCAGTTCTTC. This gives the protein CAISERGVYNEQFF.